Listed here are 26 T cell receptor beta chains from one sample, sequenced in a study of primary melanoma T cells and metastatic recurrence. Libraries were prepared by immunoSEQ multiplex PCR; TCRdb keeps only in-frame clonotypes and omits some of them. The table lists some 1,000 clones, approximately 73% of them singletons, with approximately 13% in the top ten. Sequenced material: melanoma tumor tissue. These receptors all come from a human donor with melanoma.

CDR3: CASSLEGGSYNEQFF. The CDR3 DNA is TGCGCCAGCAGCTTGGAGGGGGGCTCCTACAATGAGCAGTTCTTC. V usage is TRBV5-1 and J usage is TRBJ2-1; D is tentatively TRBD1 or TRBD2 (6 bases each). This CDR3 comprises 15 residues. V lost 0 bases and J lost 0, with 7 bases in between. Germline values: CDR1 SGHRS, CDR2 YFSETQ.

V is TRBV9 and J is TRBJ2-2; a weak D match, TRBD1 (6 bases). Trimming removed 3 bases from V and 5 bases from J, with 14 bases in between. From germline, CDR1 is SGDLS and CDR2 YYNGEE. This CDR3 spans 15 amino acids. CDR3 sequence reads: CASSEGHLRTGELFF. The CDR3 region has the DNA TGTGCCAGCAGCGAGGGACACCTGAGGACCGGGGAGCTGTTTTTT.

This chain uses TRBV25-1 with TRBJ2-2; 9 nucleotides line up with TRBD2. Germline V gene sequence: CDR1 MGHDK, CDR2 SYGVNS. This CDR3 contains 15 residues. Trimming cost V 3 bases and J 9 bases; bases outside gene matches: 8. This CDR3 reads CASSDPGTSKRELFF. CDR3 DNA: TGTGCCAGCAGTGACCCTGGGACTAGCAAACGGGAGCTGTTTTTT.

The chain joins TRBV11-3 to TRBJ1-4, with unresolved D. Germline CDR1 and CDR2: SGHNT and YENEEA. Between the trimmed V and J ends, which lost 3 bases and 7 bases, there was a span of 15 bases. CDR3 length: 15 residues. The CDR3 reads CASSLPGGGGEKLFF. The CDR3 DNA follows: TGTGCCAGCAGCTTGCCAGGAGGTGGAGGTGAAAAACTGTTTTTT.

The rearrangement links TRBV19 to TRBJ2-1; 8 bases are shared with TRBD2. The germline V gene has CDR1 LNHDA and CDR2 SQIVND (reference sequence). The trim removed 3 bases at V and 7 bases at J, leaving 8 bases unmatched. The CDR3 totals 15 residues. The CDR3 reads CASSISSGSLNEQFF. DNA of the CDR3: TGTGCCAGTAGTATCTCTAGCGGGTCCCTTAATGAGCAGTTCTTC.

This clone was seen once. The rearrangement links TRBV11-3 to TRBJ2-1; 10 bases map to TRBD2. The J segment lost 5 bases and the V segment lost 2 bases, leaving 6 bases of the junction unmatched. Germline values: CDR1 SGHNT, CDR2 YENEEA. The CDR3 contains 16 residues. The CDR3 reads CASSLLSGRRNNEQFF. Here the CDR3 DNA reads TGTGCCAGCAGCTTACTTAGCGGGAGGAGGAACAATGAGCAGTTCTTC.

V and J are TRBV19 and TRBJ2-5; 7 nucleotides line up with TRBD1. V dropped 2 bases and J dropped 2; count of bases not matched to a gene: 8. Germline V lookup: CDR1 LNHDA, CDR2 SQIVND (reference sequence). This CDR3 is 16 amino acids long. In nucleotides, the CDR3 is TGTGCCAGTAGTATAAGCCTATGGGACAGACAAGAGACCCAGTACTTC. The encoded protein is CASSISLWDRQETQYF.

The rearrangement links TRBV6-8 to TRBJ1-4; no definite D call. The ends were cut back, 6 bases at V and 8 bases at J, with 25 bases in the middle. The CDR3 extends over 17 amino acids. Per the germline V gene, CDR1 is MNHGY and CDR2 is SAAAGT. The DNA for the CDR3 is TGTGCCAGCAGCAAGGTGGACCTGGGAGAAACCTTGGAAAAACTGTTTTTT. Protein sequence: CASSKVDLGETLEKLFF.

The V gene is TRBV18, the J gene TRBJ2-1, with D unclear. Trimming took off 4 bases at V and 6 bases at J, with 7 bases between the two ends. Germline V gene sequence: CDR1 KGHSH, CDR2 LQKENI. This CDR3 is built from 12 residues. In DNA, the CDR3 is TGTGCCAGCTCACGAACCTCCAATGAGCAGTTCTTC. Amino acid sequence: CASSRTSNEQFF.

This chain uses TRBV6-8 with TRBJ1-3; 7 bases align to TRBD1. The CDR3 runs 13 residues. Per the germline V gene, CDR1 is MNHGY and CDR2 is SAAAGT. The junction had 3 bases not matched to a gene; V was cut back by 10 bases and J by 0 bases. The CDR3 bases are TGTGCCATCAGGGACAGCTCTGGAAACACCATATATTTT. Protein: CAIRDSSGNTIYF.

The V gene is TRBV6-8, the J gene TRBJ2-2; D is ambiguous. The V gene lost 4 bases and the J gene lost 5 bases, with 8 bases spanning the gap. Germline V CDR1 and CDR2: MNHGY, SAAAGT. This CDR3 has 13 amino acids. Written as DNA, the CDR3 is TGTGCCAGCAGTTTCTCGGTAACCGGGGAGCTGTTTTTT. This encodes CASSFSVTGELFF.

This chain connects TRBV6-8 to TRBJ2-3, with D perhaps TRBD1 (6 bases). The germline CDR1 and CDR2 sequences are MNHGY and SAAAGT. The CDR3 extends over 16 amino acids. The V gene lost 0 bases and the J gene lost 2 bases, with 12 bases spanning the gap. The CDR3, as DNA: TGTGCCAGCAGTTACTCGGTCAGGGGAGTCACAGATACGCAGTATTTT. This sequence encodes CASSYSVRGVTDTQYF.

The rearrangement uses TRBV6-8 and TRBJ1-4; D possibly corresponds to TRBD1 (5 bases). Trimming removed 10 bases at V and 5 bases at J, with 14 bases between. Germline V gives CDR1 MNHGY, CDR2 SAAAGT. The CDR3 sequence is 13 residues long. This chain's CDR3 is CATGGVVNEKLFF. The CDR3 coding sequence is TGTGCCACCGGGGGAGTAGTAAATGAAAAACTGTTTTTT.

The chain employs TRBV6-8 and TRBJ1-5, with D tentatively TRBD1 (6 bases). CDR3 length: 15 residues. Germline V gene data show CDR1 as MNHGY and CDR2 as SAAAGT. Trimming removed 0 bases from V and 4 bases from J, with 10 bases in between. CDR3 protein: CASSYSTGLNQPQHF. The DNA for the CDR3 is TGTGCCAGCAGTTACTCGACAGGTCTTAATCAGCCCCAGCATTTT.

The gene calls are TRBV5-1 and TRBJ2-7; the D gene is possibly TRBD2 (6 bases). The V end lost 0 bases, the J end lost 2 bases, and 12 bases lay between the germline ends. From germline, CDR1 is SGHRS and CDR2 YFSETQ. This CDR3 region has 15 residues. CDR3 coding DNA: TGCGCCAGCAGCTTGGAGCCCGGGGAGGCCTACGAGCAGTACTTC. Translation: CASSLEPGEAYEQYF.

V usage is TRBV30 and J usage is TRBJ1-2; 10 nucleotides agree with TRBD1. V lost 2 bases, J lost 8 bases, and 2 bases stayed unmatched. Germline CDR1 GTSNPN, CDR2 SVGIG (reference sequence). The CDR3 has 12 residues. The CDR3 protein is CAWSWDRGGYTF. CDR3 nucleotides: TGTGCCTGGAGTTGGGACAGGGGAGGCTACACCTTC.

This clone was found once. The V call is TRBV10-3, the J call TRBJ2-6, with TRBD2 matching 7 bases. The length of the CDR3 is 14 residues. The J segment lost 3 bases and the V segment lost 10 bases, leaving 6 bases of the junction unmatched. From germline, CDR1 is ENHRY and CDR2 SYGVKD. The CDR3 loop is CASQGGRGANVLTF. In DNA form, the CDR3 reads TGTGCCAGCCAGGGAGGGCGTGGGGCCAACGTCCTGACTTTC.

The J gene is TRBJ2-4, the V gene TRBV22-1; TRBD1 is the table's D call and was not checked against the DNA. TRBV22-1 constitutes a pseudogene. The length of the CDR3 is 19 residues. CDR3 loop: CASSFFRTGAFLAKNIQYF. As DNA, the CDR3 is TGTGCCAGCAGCTTCTTTCGGACAGGCGCCTTTCTAGCCAAAAACATTCAGTACTTC.

The chain employs TRBV18 and TRBJ2-5; 9 bases match TRBD1. Trimming took 5 bases from V and 3 from J; bases not matched to a gene: 4. The germline CDR1 and CDR2 sequences are KGHSH and LQKENI. The CDR3 has 14 residues. CDR3 loop: CASSWTGEEETQYF. CDR3 nucleotides: TGTGCCAGCTCATGGACAGGGGAAGAAGAGACCCAGTACTTC.

The chain has TRBV18 and TRBJ1-1; 9 nucleotides align to TRBD1. Germline CDR1 KGHSH, CDR2 LQKENI. Germline trimming cut 2 bases from V and 5 bases from J; bases unmatched to any gene: 6. The CDR3 covers 15 residues. The chain's CDR3 is CASSPTGQGATEAFF. As DNA, the CDR3 is TGTGCCAGCTCACCAACGGGACAGGGTGCTACTGAAGCTTTCTTT.

This chain joins TRBV19 and TRBJ1-5, with TRBD1 identical over 10 bases. The V gene end was trimmed by 5 bases and the J gene end by 4 bases; junction bases not matched to a gene: 5. CDR3 length: 15 amino acids. The germline V gene has CDR1 LNHDA and CDR2 SQIVND (reference sequence). The CDR3 DNA follows: TGTGCCAGTAGTGAGAGACAGGGGGCAAATCAGCCCCAGCATTTT. As protein: CASSERQGANQPQHF. The complete variable domain, with remaining parts taken from reference TRBV19 and TRBJ1-5, reads DGGITQSPKYLFRKEGQNVTLSCEQNLNHDAMYWYRQDPGQGLRLIYYSQIVNDFQKGDIAEGYSVSREKKESFPLTVTSAQKNPTAFYLCASSERQGANQPQHFGDGTRLSIL.

V usage is TRBV28 and J usage is TRBJ1-4, with 7 bases fitting TRBD1. With V trimmed by 5 bases and J by 7 bases, 13 bases remained unmatched. This CDR3 region has 16 residues. Germline V gene data show CDR1 as MDHEN and CDR2 as SYDVKM. The CDR3 DNA reads as TGTGCCAGCAGTATAGGACAGGCGCCCGGGACTGAAAAACTGTTTTTT. It encodes CASSIGQAPGTEKLFF.

In DNA, the CDR3 is TGTGCCAGCAGCCCAGGGTTTAACTCTGGAAACACCATATATTTT. This translates into CASSPGFNSGNTIYF. This chain connects TRBV11-1 to TRBJ1-3, with D maybe TRBD1 (5 bases). The V and J ends lost 5 bases and 0 bases respectively, with 11 bases between them. Germline CDR1 is SGHAT and CDR2 is FQDESV (reference sequence). This CDR3 spans 15 amino acids.

The table lists this clone with a few counts. This rearrangement joins TRBV18 to TRBJ2-2; 10 positions match TRBD2. The CDR3 runs to 16 residues. J was trimmed by 5 bases and V by 3 bases; bases with no gene match: 6. Per the germline V gene, CDR1 is KGHSH and CDR2 is LQKENI. The CDR3 sequence is CASSPRTSGHTGELFF. The DNA for the CDR3 is TGTGCCAGCTCACCCCGGACTAGCGGCCATACCGGGGAGCTGTTTTTT.

This sequence joins TRBV29-1 and TRBJ2-5; TRBD1 agrees at 11 bases. V was clipped by 3 bases and J by 4 bases; unmatched bases: 10. CDR1 SQVTM and CDR2 ANQGSEA come from the germline V gene. The CDR3 covers 16 residues. In DNA, the CDR3 is TGCAGCGTTGAGGAGGACAGGGGGCTCAGGGGAGAGACCCAGTACTTC. This translates into CSVEEDRGLRGETQYF.

The sample holds one count of this clone. The rearrangement joins TRBV19 to TRBJ1-5; D is unclear. The germline V gene encodes CDR1 LNHDA and CDR2 SQIVND (reference sequence). This CDR3 has 16 amino acids. V lost 3 bases and J lost 0, with 12 bases in between. The CDR3 sequence: CASSIYGGASNQPQHF. DNA of the CDR3: TGTGCCAGTAGTATCTACGGAGGCGCTAGCAATCAGCCCCAGCATTTT.